The next 5 T cell receptor beta chains were all read from a single sample in a study of cytomegalovirus exposure and HLA in healthy donors. Vbeta (60) and Jbeta (13) primers were used in the PCR. Produced via immunoSEQ multiplex PCR; TCRdb's table is partial and in-frame only. Here the sample table reports 190,000 or so clones. Material: PBMCs. These receptors were obtained from a boy younger than 18 in good health and CMV-seronegative.

This chain connects TRBV28 to TRBJ1-1, with no clear D. The germline gives CDR1 MDHEN, CDR2 SYDVKM. V was cut by 6 bases and J by 1 base, with 15 bases left in between. The CDR3 has 15 amino acids. CDR3 coding DNA: TGTGCCAGCAGCCCAAGCGTAAGCGGGAACACTGAAGCTTTCTTT. Its protein product is CASSPSVSGNTEAFF.

The V and J genes are TRBV7-8 and TRBJ1-6; D uncertain. The germline V and J ends were trimmed by 5 bases and 2 bases, with 13 bases remaining between them. The CDR3 consists of 16 residues. Germline values: CDR1 SGHVS, CDR2 FQNEAQ. The CDR3 here is CASSASRVTYNSPLHF. In nucleotides, the CDR3 is TGTGCCAGCAGCGCTTCGAGAGTTACCTATAATTCACCCCTCCACTTT.

The chain has TRBV28 and TRBJ1-1, with a possible D match to TRBD1 (5 bases). Trimming pared 5 bases from V and 0 bases from J, leaving 10 bases between. Germline-derived CDR1 and CDR2 are MDHEN and SYDVKM. CDR3 length: 14 residues. CDR3 coding DNA: TGTGCCAGCAGTCAAGGGGTCATGAACACTGAAGCTTTCTTT. This codes for CASSQGVMNTEAFF.

The chain recombines TRBV2 with TRBJ1-3; TRBD1 aligns across 7 bases. The V gene's germline CDR1 is SNHLY and CDR2 FYNNEI. Germline trimming cut 8 bases from V and 3 bases from J; bases unmatched to any gene: 7. The CDR3 loop spans 14 amino acids. The CDR3 loop reads CASGLTGDGNTIYF. Here the CDR3 DNA reads TGTGCCAGCGGTCTAACAGGGGATGGAAACACCATATATTTT.

The CDR3 DNA reads TGCGCCAGCATACCAAGGTCCGGGGGGCCAAAGTACAATGAGCAGTTCTTC. It is translated as CASIPRSGGPKYNEQFF. V gene TRBV5-1 combines with J gene TRBJ2-1, with D maybe TRBD2 (7 bases). Germline loops: CDR1 SGHRS, CDR2 YFSETQ. With 6 bases removed from V and 4 bases from J, the gap between germline ends came to 23 bases. CDR3 length: 17 residues.